One TCR beta chain is described in this entry. The antigen is not known. The PCR contained 60 Vbeta and 13 Jbeta primers. Assay used: immunoSEQ multiplex PCR; TCRdb lists only in-frame clones, some missing. The sample records 75,000 to 85,000 clones, less than 85% being singletons. The record originates from a study of cytomegalovirus exposure and HLA in healthy donors. Study-level results: In a later analysis, a genetic analysis reported fewer productive-TCR N-insertions in an Asian-associated ancestry cluster than the cohort average. Based on reports, TCR beta sequences accurately predicted HLA-A and HLA-B alleles for most subjects. The authors later found TCR association rates varying by HLA locus, with DRB1 most and HLA-C fewest.

This CDR3 spans 18 amino acids. CDR1 SGHVS and CDR2 FQNEAQ come from the germline V gene. The V end was cut by 5 bases, the J end by 2 bases, with 24 bases between. Source material: PBMCs. The source is a male donor in good health and CMV-seronegative. The V call is TRBV7-8, the J call TRBJ2-5; D remains unclear. Here the CDR3 reads CASSLVRPIAPSQETQYF. In DNA form, the CDR3 reads TGTGCCAGCAGCCTCGTCCGACCCATAGCCCCATCTCAAGAGACCCAGTACTTC.